These 15 T cell receptor beta chains share one sample of origin, sequenced in a study of sequential checkpoint blockade in melanoma. Treatment denoted: randomized to nivolumab then ipilimumab (arm A) or the reverse (arm B). Profiled with immunoSEQ multiplex PCR; TCRdb holds only in-frame clones, not every one. The top ten clones hold approximately 40% of a sample with 10,000 or so clones, 57% of them seen once. The sample consisted of CD8+ T cells sorted from blood (inferred from file names), taken from a patient given nivolumab and ipilimumab in sequence. Receptors were obtained from a human donor with melanoma.

For this clone: At the DNA level, this CDR3 is encoded by other sequences in the same sample as well. This sequence joins TRBV4-3 and TRBJ1-1; TRBD1 is a possible D gene (5 bases). Trimming removed 0 bases at V and 1 base at J, with 9 bases between. The length of the CDR3 is 15 residues. The germline V gene encodes CDR1 LGHNA and CDR2 YSLEER. The CDR3, as DNA: TGCGCCAGCAGCCAAGATAGCGGGGGGAACACTGAAGCTTTCTTT. It specifies CASSQDSGGNTEAFF.

In its sample, this clone was seen once. The gene calls are TRBV5-6 and TRBJ2-5; unclear D gene. The J call may not be correct, given that the DNA end is closer to TRBJ2-7. This CDR3 has 13 residues. Germline CDR1 SGHDT, CDR2 YYEEEE. CDR3 residues: CASSLTSPYEQYF. The CDR3 nucleotides read TGTGCCAGCAGCTTAACCTCGCCCTACGAGCAGTACTTC.

This rearrangement joins TRBV11-2 to TRBJ1-1; D is unresolved. Per the germline V gene, CDR1 is SGHAT and CDR2 is FQNNGV. The CDR3 runs to 15 residues. The V end lost 4 bases, the J end lost 1 base, and 13 bases lay between the germline ends. The CDR3 bases are TGTGCCAGCAGCTACTCGTTAGAGCCGAACACTGAAGCTTTCTTT. Its translation is CASSYSLEPNTEAFF.

The chain joins TRBV7-9 to TRBJ2-1; 11 bases are a match to TRBD2. V trimming: 1 base; J trimming: 0 bases; junction bases outside the gene matches: 5. Germline V gives CDR1 SEHNR, CDR2 FQNEAQ (reference sequence). This CDR3 has 18 amino acids. The CDR3 region is CASSLVASGRSSYNEQFF. The CDR3 DNA follows: TGTGCCAGCAGCTTAGTGGCTAGCGGGAGGAGCTCCTACAATGAGCAGTTCTTC.

This chain's CDR3 is CASSLPGVEQFF. The CDR3 region has the DNA TGTGCCAGCAGCTTACCGGGAGTGGAGCAGTTCTTC. This chain joins TRBV7-6 and TRBJ2-1; D perhaps matches TRBD2 (6 bases). CDR3 length: 12 residues. Germline CDR1 and CDR2: SGHVS and FNYEAQ. V was trimmed by 2 bases and J by 10 bases, leaving 9 bases between them.

In its sample, this clone was seen a few times. V usage is TRBV25-1 and J usage is TRBJ2-3, with D possibly TRBD2 on 6 matching bases. This CDR3 contains 15 residues. The V end was cut by 11 bases, the J end by 0 bases, with 18 bases between. Germline CDR1 reads MGHDK; CDR2 reads SYGVNS. The CDR3 protein is CAVEGRDGSTDTQYF. The CDR3 region has the DNA TGTGCCGTAGAGGGGCGGGACGGAAGCACAGATACGCAGTATTTT.

This clone has more than one count but fewer than ten. One junction end does not reproduce the germline sequence, and a read error may be involved. The chain combines TRBV5-8 with TRBJ2-7; 8 nucleotides agree with TRBD1. Germline values: CDR1 SGHTS, CDR2 YDEGEE. CDR3 length: 13 amino acids. The CDR3 sequence is CASSQRTGREQYF. The CDR3 DNA reads TGCGCCAGCAGCCAAAGGACAGGGCGCGAGCAGTACTTC.

The gene calls are TRBV9 and TRBJ2-1; D is perhaps TRBD1 (5 bases). V lost 3 bases and J 7 bases, leaving 8 bases between the germline ends. This CDR3 has 12 residues. Germline CDR1 and CDR2: SGDLS and YYNGEE. Written as DNA, the CDR3 is TGTGCCAGCAGCGAGCAGGGTAATGAGCAGTTCTTC. Protein product: CASSEQGNEQFF.

This chain uses TRBV28 with TRBJ2-4; 7 bases are shared with TRBD2. The germline gives CDR1 MDHEN, CDR2 SYDVKM. The junction had 10 bases not matched to a gene; V was cut back by 7 bases and J by 1 base. CDR3 size: 16 residues. The CDR3 protein is CASNSLGGAAKNIQYF. CDR3 bases: TGTGCCAGCAATTCTCTGGGAGGGGCGGCCAAAAACATTCAGTACTTC.

The gene calls are TRBV2 and TRBJ2-3, with 9 bases matching TRBD1. Per germline, CDR1 SNHLY and CDR2 FYNNEI. Germline trimming cut 7 bases from V and 4 bases from J; bases unmatched to any gene: 9. The CDR3 covers 15 residues. CDR3 sequence (DNA): TGTGCCAGCACTCAGGGGGACAGGGTACCAGATACGCAGTATTTT. Translated: CASTQGDRVPDTQYF.

This clone was found a few times. The V call is TRBV5-6, the J call TRBJ2-7; TRBD1 aligns across 8 bases. The germline gives CDR1 SGHDT, CDR2 YYEEEE. The CDR3 is 15 residues long. V lost 0 bases and J lost 3; bases outside the gene matches: 5. The CDR3, as DNA: TGTGCCAGCAGCTTGGATTGGACAGGGCGCTACGAGCAGTACTTC. This codes for CASSLDWTGRYEQYF.

The chain uses TRBV9 and TRBJ2-1, with 7 bases lining up with TRBD1. Trimming at V came to 4 bases and at J to 7 bases, leaving 11 bases not matched to a gene. Germline-derived CDR1 and CDR2 are SGDLS and YYNGEE. The CDR3 contains 15 residues. CDR3 DNA: TGTGCCAGCAGCTTGGGACAGCGAAAAGGGAATGAGCAGTTCTTC. Protein: CASSLGQRKGNEQFF.

The V and J genes are TRBV7-2 and TRBJ2-7; 8 positions match TRBD1. CDR1 and CDR2 from the germline V gene are SGHTA and FQGNSA. V was pared by 6 bases and J by 7 bases, with 17 bases of the junction left unmatched. The CDR3 has 16 amino acids. CDR3 bases: TGTGCCAGCAGTTCCCTTAGGGACAGGACCAGGGGGGAGCAGTACTTC. As protein: CASSSLRDRTRGEQYF.

The chain combines TRBV27 with TRBJ2-5; 8 positions match TRBD1. The DNA matches TRBJ2-7 better at its end, which makes the J call doubtful. The germline V gene encodes CDR1 MNHEY and CDR2 SMNVEV (reference sequence). The CDR3 has 14 residues. The DNA for the CDR3 is TGTGCCAGCAGTTTAGGCAGGGGGCTCTACGAGCAGTACTTC. It translates to CASSLGRGLYEQYF.

The chain couples TRBV4-1 to TRBJ2-1; D is possibly TRBD1 (6 bases). Germline V gene lookup returns CDR1 MGHRA and CDR2 YSYEKL. This CDR3 is built from 15 residues. V dropped 0 bases and J dropped 2 bases, with 8 bases sitting between them. The DNA of the CDR3 is TGCGCCAGCAGCCAAGAACGGGACACCTACAATGAGCAGTTCTTC. Amino acids: CASSQERDTYNEQFF.